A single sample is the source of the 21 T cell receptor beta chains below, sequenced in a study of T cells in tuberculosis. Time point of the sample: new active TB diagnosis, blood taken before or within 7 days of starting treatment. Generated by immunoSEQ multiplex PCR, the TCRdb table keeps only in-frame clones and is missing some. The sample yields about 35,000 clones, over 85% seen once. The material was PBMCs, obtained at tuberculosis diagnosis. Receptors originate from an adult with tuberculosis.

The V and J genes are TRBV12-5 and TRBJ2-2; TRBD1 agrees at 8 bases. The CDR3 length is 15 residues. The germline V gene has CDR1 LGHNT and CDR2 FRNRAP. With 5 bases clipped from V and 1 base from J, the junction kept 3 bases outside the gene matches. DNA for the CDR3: TGTGCTAGTGGTAAGGACAGGGTGAACACCGGGGAGCTGTTTTTT. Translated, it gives CASGKDRVNTGELFF.

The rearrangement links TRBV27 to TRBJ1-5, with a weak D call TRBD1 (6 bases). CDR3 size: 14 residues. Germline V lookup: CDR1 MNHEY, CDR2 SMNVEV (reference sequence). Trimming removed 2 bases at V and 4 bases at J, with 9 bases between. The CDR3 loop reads CASSLQGPNQPQHF. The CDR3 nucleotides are TGTGCCAGCAGTTTACAGGGGCCTAATCAGCCCCAGCATTTT.

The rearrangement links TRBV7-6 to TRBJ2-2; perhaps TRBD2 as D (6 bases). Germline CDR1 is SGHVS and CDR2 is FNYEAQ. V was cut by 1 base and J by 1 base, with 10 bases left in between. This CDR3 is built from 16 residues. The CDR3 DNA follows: TGTGCCAGCAGCTTAGGACTAGTACAGAACACCGGGGAGCTGTTTTTT. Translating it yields CASSLGLVQNTGELFF.

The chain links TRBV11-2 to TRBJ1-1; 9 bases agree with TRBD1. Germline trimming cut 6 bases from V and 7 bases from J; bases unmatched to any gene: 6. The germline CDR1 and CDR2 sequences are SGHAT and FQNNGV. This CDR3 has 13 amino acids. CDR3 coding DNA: TGTGCCAGCAGAGGACAGGGGAAAGGTGAAGCTTTCTTT. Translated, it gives CASRGQGKGEAFF.

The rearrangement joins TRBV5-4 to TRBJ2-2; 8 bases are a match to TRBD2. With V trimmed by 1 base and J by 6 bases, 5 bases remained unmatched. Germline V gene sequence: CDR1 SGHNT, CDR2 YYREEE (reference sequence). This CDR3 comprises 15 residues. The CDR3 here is CASSLQREIPGELFF. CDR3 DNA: TGTGCCAGCAGCTTGCAGCGGGAGATACCCGGGGAGCTGTTTTTT. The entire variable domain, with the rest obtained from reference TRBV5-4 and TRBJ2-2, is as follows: ETGVTQSPTHLIKTRGQQVTLRCSSQSGHNTVSWYQQALGQGPQFIFQYYREEENGRGNFPPRFSGLQFPNYSSELNVNALELDDSALYLCASSLQREIPGELFFGEGSRLTVL.

CDR3 DNA: TGTGCCAGCACCCTGGACAGGGGGAATGAGCAGTTCTTC. Translation gives CASTLDRGNEQFF. V usage is TRBV6-1 and J usage is TRBJ2-1; 10 nucleotides agree with TRBD1. The germline V gene has CDR1 MNHNS and CDR2 SASEGT. This CDR3 is 13 amino acids long. V lost 7 bases to trimming and J lost 7 bases; unmatched junction nucleotides: 4.

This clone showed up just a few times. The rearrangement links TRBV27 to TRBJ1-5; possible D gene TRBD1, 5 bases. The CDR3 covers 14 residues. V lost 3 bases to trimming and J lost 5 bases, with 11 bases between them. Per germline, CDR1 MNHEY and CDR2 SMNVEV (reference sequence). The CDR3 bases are TGTGCCAGCAGTTTCCAGGGAGGGGATCAGCCCCAGCATTTT. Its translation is CASSFQGGDQPQHF.

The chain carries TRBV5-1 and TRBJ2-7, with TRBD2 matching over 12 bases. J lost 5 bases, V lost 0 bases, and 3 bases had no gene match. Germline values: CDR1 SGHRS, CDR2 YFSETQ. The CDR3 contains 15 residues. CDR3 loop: CASSLGTSGINEQYF. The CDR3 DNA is TGCGCCAGCAGCTTGGGGACTAGCGGGATCAACGAGCAGTACTTC.

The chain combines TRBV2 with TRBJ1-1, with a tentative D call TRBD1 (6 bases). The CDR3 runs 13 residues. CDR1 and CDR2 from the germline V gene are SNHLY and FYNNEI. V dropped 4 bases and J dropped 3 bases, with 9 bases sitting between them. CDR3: CASSGQEDTEAFF. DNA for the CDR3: TGTGCCAGCAGTGGACAGGAGGACACTGAAGCTTTCTTT.

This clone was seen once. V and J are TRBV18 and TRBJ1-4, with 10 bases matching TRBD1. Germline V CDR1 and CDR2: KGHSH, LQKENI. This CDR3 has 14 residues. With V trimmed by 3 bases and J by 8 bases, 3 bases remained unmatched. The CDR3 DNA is TGTGCCAGCTCACCGGGACAGGGGATCGAAAAACTGTTTTTT. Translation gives CASSPGQGIEKLFF.

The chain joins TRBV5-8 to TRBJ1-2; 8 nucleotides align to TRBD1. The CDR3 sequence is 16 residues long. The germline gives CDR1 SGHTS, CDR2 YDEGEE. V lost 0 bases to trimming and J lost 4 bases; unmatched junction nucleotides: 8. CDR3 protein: CASSLGTWTGTYGYTF. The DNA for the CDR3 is TGTGCCAGCAGCTTGGGGACCTGGACAGGGACCTATGGCTACACCTTC.

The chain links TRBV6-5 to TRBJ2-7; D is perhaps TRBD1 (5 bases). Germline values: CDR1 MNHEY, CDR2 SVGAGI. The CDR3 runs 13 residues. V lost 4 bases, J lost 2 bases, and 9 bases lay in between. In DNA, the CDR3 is TGTGCCAGCAGTTTGGACACCACCTACGAGCAGTACTTC. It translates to CASSLDTTYEQYF.

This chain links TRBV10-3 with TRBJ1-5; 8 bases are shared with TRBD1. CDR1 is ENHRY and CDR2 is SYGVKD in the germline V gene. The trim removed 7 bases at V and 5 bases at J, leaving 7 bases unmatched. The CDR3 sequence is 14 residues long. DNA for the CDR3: TGTGCCATCAAACCTGGACAGGGTGATCAGCCCCAGCATTTT. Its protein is CAIKPGQGDQPQHF.

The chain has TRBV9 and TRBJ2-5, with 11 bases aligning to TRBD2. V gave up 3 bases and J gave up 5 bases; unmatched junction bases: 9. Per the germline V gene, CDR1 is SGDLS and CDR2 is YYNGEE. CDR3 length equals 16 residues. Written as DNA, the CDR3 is TGTGCCAGCAGCGCGACTAGCGGGAACGGCGGGGAGACCCAGTACTTC. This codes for CASSATSGNGGETQYF.

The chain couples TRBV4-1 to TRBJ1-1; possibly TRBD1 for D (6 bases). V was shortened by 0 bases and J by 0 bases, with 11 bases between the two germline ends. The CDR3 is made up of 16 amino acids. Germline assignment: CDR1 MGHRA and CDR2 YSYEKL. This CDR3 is CASSQEANRVNTEAFF. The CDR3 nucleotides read TGCGCCAGCAGCCAAGAGGCGAACAGGGTGAACACTGAAGCTTTCTTT.

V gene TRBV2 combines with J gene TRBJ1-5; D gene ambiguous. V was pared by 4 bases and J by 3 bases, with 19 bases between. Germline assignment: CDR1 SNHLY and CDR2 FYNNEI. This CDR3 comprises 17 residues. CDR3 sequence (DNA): TGTGCCAGCAGTGCCCGCGGTCAAACGGGGAACAATCAGCCCCAGCATTTT. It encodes CASSARGQTGNNQPQHF.

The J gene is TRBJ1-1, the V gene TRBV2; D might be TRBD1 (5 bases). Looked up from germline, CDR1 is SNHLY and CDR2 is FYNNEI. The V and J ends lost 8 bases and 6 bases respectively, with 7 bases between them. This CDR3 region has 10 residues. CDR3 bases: TGTGCCAGCGGGGGGGCTGAAGCTTTCTTT. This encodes CASGGAEAFF.

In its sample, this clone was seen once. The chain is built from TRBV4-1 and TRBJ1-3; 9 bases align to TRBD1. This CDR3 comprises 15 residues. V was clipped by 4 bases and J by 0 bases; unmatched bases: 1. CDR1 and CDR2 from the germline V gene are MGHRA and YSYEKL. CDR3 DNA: TGCGCCAGCAGCCCGGACAGGGGCTCTGGAAACACCATATATTTT. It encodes CASSPDRGSGNTIYF.

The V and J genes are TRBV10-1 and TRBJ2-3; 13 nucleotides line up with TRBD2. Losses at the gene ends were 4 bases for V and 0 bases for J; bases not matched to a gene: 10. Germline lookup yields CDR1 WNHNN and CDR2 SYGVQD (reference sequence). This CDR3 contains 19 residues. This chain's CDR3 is CASSASSGTSGVSTDTQYF. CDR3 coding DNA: TGCGCCAGCAGTGCTTCCTCCGGGACTAGCGGGGTTAGCACAGATACGCAGTATTTT.

In DNA, the CDR3 is TGTGCCAGCAGTGAAAGGAGCGCGAACGAGCAGTACTTC. Its protein is CASSERSANEQYF. The chain couples TRBV6-1 to TRBJ2-7; D is unresolved. This CDR3 has 13 residues. Trimming took off 2 bases at V and 5 bases at J, with 10 bases between the two ends. The germline V gene has CDR1 MNHNS and CDR2 SASEGT.

In nucleotides, the CDR3 is TGCGCCAGCAGCTTGGCCGGGGGTGGGGCTTACGAGCAGTACTTC. Its protein product is CASSLAGGGAYEQYF. V and J are TRBV5-1 and TRBJ2-7, with a tentative D call TRBD2 (6 bases). CDR3 length: 15 amino acids. Germline V gene lookup returns CDR1 SGHRS and CDR2 YFSETQ. V was clipped by 0 bases and J by 4 bases, with 14 bases between them.